Below are 5 T cell receptor beta chains sequenced from a single sample in a study of molecular identifiers for immune sequencing clone quantification. Each CDR3 protein gets one entry after TCRdb re-called the PCR reads with MiXCR. The data show around 470,000 distinct CDR3 sequences, roughly a fifth seen once. The sample taken for sequencing was naive CD8+ T cells from blood, with Jurkat cell RNA spiked in. Sample subset: FACS-sorted CD8+CD4-CCR7+CD45RA+ naive T cells. The receptors originated from a human donor in good health. Some libraries in this study had Jurkat cell RNA spiked in.

This clonotype was recorded at least ten times. The chain carries TRBV7-2 and TRBJ1-6, with TRBD1 as a possible D gene (6 bases). Germline loops: CDR1 SGHTA, CDR2 FQGNSA. CDR3 length: 16 residues. Trimming took 5 bases from V and 2 from J, leaving 13 bases between them. CDR3 region: CASSTTQGTYNSPLHF. The CDR3 bases are TGTGCCAGCAGCACTACACAGGGTACCTATAATTCACCCCTCCACTTT. The variable domain in full, completed from reference TRBV7-2 and TRBJ1-6, reads GAGVSQSPSNKVTEKGKDVELRCDPISGHTALYWYRQSLGQGLEFLIYFQGNSAPDKSGLPSDRFSAERTGGSVSTLTIQRTQQEDSAVYLCASSTTQGTYNSPLHFGNGTRLTVT.

This clonotype has a count of ten or more. This chain connects TRBV4-3 to TRBJ1-6; TRBD1 agrees at 8 bases. The J segment lost 10 bases and the V segment lost 0 bases, leaving 5 bases of the junction unmatched. This CDR3 comprises 15 residues. Germline CDR1 is LGHNA and CDR2 is YSLEER. CDR3 nucleotide sequence: TGCGCCAGCAGCCAAGACAGGGGGCTACTGTCACCCCTCCACTTT. It yields the protein CASSQDRGLLSPLHF.

This clonotype was observed once. J is TRBJ2-7 and V is TRBV7-2; D ambiguous. Germline CDR1 and CDR2: SGHTA and FQGNSA. The length of the CDR3 is 14 residues. V was trimmed by 3 bases and J by 9 bases, leaving 18 bases between them. In DNA, the CDR3 is TGTGCCAGCAGCTTCTACCCGGGTCCCTATGGGCAGTACTTC. Translated: CASSFYPGPYGQYF.

The chain links TRBV4-1 to TRBJ2-7, with 7 bases that match TRBD2. This CDR3 has 13 residues. V shed 0 bases, J shed 7 bases, and the junction held 3 bases outside the gene matches. The germline CDR1 and CDR2 sequences are MGHRA and YSYEKL. The CDR3 nucleotides read TGCGCCAGCAGCCAAGAGGAGGGAGGGGAGCAGTACTTC. Amino acids: CASSQEEGGEQYF.

This clonotype was seen just once. This may be a read error: a much more frequent sequence differs by one nucleotide. The genes are TRBV7-9 and TRBJ2-2; D is ambiguous. The CDR3 covers 15 residues. Germline V gene sequence: CDR1 SEHNR, CDR2 FQNEAQ (reference sequence). CDR3 loop: CAGSFATTGPGELFF. CDR3 bases: TGTGCCGGCAGCTTCGCTACGACGGGTCCCGGGGAGCTGTTTTTT.